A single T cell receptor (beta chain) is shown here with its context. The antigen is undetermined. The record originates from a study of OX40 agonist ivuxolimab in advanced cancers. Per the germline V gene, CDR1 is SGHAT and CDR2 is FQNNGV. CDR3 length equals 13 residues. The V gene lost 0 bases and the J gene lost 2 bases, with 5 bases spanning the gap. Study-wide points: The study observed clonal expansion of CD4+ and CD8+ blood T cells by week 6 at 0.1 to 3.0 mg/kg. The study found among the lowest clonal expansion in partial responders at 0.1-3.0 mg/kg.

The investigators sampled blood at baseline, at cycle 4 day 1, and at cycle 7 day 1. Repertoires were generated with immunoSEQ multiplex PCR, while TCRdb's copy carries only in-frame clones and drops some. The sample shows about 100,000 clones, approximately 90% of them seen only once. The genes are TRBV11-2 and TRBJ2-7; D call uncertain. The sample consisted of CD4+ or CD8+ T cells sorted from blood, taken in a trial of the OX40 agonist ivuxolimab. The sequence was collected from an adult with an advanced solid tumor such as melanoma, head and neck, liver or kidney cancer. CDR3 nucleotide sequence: TGTGCCAGCAGCTTAGATCAGACCTACGAGCAGTACTTC. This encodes CASSLDQTYEQYF.